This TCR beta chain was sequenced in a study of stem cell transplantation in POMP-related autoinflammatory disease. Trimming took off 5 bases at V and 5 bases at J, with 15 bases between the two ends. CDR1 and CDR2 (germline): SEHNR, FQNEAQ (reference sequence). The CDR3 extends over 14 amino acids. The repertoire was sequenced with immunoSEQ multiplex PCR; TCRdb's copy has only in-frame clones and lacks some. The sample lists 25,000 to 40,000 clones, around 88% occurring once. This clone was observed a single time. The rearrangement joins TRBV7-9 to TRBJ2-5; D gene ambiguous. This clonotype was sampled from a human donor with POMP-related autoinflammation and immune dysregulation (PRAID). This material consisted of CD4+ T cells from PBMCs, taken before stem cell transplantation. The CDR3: CASSQLVHSETQYF. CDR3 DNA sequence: TGTGCCAGCAGCCAGTTAGTCCACTCCGAGACCCAGTACTTC.